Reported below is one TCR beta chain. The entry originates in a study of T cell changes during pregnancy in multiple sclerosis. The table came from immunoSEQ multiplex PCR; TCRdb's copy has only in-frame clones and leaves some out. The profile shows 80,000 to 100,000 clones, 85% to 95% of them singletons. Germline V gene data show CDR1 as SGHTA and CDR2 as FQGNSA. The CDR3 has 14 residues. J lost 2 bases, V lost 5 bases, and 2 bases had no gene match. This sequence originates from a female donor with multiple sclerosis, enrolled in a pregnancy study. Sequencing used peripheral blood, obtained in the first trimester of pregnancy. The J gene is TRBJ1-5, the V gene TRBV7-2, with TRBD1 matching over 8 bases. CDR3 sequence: CASSPTGGNQPQHF. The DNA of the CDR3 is TGTGCCAGCAGCCCGACAGGGGGCAATCAGCCCCAGCATTTT.